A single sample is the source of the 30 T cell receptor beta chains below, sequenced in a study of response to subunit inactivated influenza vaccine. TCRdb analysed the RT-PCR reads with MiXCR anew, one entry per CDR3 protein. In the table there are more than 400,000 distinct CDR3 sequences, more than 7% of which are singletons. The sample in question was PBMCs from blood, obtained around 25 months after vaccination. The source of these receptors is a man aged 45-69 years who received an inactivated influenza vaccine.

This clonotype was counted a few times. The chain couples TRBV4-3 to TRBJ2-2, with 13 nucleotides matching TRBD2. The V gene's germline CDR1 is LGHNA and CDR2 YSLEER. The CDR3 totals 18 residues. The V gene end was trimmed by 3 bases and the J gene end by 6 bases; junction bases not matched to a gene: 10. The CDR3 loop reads CASSQYHPTSGGAGELFF. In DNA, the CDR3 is TGCGCCAGCAGCCAGTATCACCCCACTAGCGGGGGGGCCGGGGAGCTGTTTTTT.

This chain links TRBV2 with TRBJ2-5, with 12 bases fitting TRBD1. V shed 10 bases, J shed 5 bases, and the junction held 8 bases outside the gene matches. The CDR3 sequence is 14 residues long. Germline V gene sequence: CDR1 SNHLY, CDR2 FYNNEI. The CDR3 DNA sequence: TGTGCCACGAGGGACAGGGGGCAATTGGAGACCCAGTACTTC. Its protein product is CATRDRGQLETQYF.

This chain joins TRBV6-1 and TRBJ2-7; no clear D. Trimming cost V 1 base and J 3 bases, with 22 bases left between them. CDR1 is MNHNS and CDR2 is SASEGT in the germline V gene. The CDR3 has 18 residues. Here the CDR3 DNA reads TGTGCCAGCAGTGAAGATTTTAGACTTTATGGCAGCCACTACGAGCAGTACTTC. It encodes CASSEDFRLYGSHYEQYF.

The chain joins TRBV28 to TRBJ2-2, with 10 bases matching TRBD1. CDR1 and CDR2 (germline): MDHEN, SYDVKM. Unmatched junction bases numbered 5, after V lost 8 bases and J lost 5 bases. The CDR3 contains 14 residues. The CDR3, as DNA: TGTGCCAGCCGGACGGGACAGGGGACCGGGGAGCTGTTTTTT. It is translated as CASRTGQGTGELFF. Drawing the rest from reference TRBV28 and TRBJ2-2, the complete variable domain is DVKVTQSSRYLVKRTGEKVFLECVQDMDHENMFWYRQDPGLGLRLIYFSYDVKMKEKGDIPEGYSVSREKKERFSLILESASTNQTSMYLCASRTGQGTGELFFGEGSRLTVL.

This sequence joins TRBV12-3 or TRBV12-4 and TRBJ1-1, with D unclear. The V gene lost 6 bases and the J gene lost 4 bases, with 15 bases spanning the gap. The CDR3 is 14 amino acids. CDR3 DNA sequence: TGTGCCAGCAGCCCCCGGCGCAGCTCCACTGAAGCTTTCTTT. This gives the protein CASSPRRSSTEAFF.

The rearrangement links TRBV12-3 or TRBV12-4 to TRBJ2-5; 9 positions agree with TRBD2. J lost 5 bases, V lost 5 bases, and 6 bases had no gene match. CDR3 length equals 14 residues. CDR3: CASSNSGGGETQYF. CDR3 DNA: TGTGCCAGCAGTAATAGCGGGGGCGGGGAGACCCAGTACTTC.

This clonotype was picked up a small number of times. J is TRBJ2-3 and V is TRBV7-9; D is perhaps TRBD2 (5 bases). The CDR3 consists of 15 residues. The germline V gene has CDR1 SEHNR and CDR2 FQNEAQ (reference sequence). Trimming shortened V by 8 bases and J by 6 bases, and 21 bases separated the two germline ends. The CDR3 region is CASGTFAGGLDTQYF. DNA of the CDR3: TGTGCCAGCGGCACCTTTGCGGGCGGGCTTGATACGCAGTATTTT.

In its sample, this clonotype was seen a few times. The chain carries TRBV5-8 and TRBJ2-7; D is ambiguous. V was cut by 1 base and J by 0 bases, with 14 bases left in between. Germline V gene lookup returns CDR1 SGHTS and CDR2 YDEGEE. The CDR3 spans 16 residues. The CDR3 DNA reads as TGTGCCAGCAGCTTGTATCAAGGCCTTTTCTCCTACGAGCAGTACTTC. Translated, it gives CASSLYQGLFSYEQYF.

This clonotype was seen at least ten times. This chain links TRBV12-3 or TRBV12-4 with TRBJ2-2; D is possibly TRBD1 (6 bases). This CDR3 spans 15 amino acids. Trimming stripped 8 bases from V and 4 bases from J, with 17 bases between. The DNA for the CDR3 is TGTGCCAGCCGAAGCGGACAGAAGATCACCGGGGAGCTGTTTTTT. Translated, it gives CASRSGQKITGELFF.

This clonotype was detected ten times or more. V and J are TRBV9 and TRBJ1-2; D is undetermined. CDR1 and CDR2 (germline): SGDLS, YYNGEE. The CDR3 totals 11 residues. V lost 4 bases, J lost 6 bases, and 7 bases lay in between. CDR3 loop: CASSRTNGYTF. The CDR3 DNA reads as TGTGCCAGCAGCCGAACGAATGGCTACACCTTC.

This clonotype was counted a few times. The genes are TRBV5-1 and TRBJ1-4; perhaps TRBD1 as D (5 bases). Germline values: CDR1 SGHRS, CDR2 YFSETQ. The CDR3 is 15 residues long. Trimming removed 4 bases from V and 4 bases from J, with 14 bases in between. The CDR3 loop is CASSVGTAVNEKLFF. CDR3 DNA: TGCGCCAGCAGCGTCGGGACGGCCGTTAATGAAAAACTGTTTTTT. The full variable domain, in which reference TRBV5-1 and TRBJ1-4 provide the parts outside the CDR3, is KAGVTQTPRYLIKTRGQQVTLSCSPISGHRSVSWYQQTPGQGLQFLFEYFSETQRNKGNFPGRFSGRQFSNSRSEMNVSTLELGDSALYLCASSVGTAVNEKLFFGSGTQLSVL.

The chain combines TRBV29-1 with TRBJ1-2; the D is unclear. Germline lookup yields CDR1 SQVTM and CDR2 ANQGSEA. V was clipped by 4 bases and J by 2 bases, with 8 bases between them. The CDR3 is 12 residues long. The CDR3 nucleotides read TGCAGCGTTGTTTACCGGAACTATGGCTACACCTTC. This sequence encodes CSVVYRNYGYTF.

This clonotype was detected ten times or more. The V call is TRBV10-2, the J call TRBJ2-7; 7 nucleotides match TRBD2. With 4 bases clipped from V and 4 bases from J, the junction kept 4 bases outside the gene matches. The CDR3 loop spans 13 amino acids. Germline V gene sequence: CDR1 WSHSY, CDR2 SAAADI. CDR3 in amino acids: CASSGGRGYEQYF. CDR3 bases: TGCGCCAGCAGTGGGGGGAGGGGTTACGAGCAGTACTTC.

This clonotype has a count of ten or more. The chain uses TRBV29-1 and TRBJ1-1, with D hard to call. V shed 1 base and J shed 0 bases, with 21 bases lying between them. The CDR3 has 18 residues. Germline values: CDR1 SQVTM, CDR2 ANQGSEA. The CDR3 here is CSVEGVGQRAAMNTEAFF. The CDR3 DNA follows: TGCAGCGTTGAAGGGGTCGGCCAGAGGGCCGCCATGAACACTGAAGCTTTCTTT.

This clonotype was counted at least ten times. The CDR3 loop reads CASSQDRALAKNIQYF. The CDR3 nucleotides read TGTGCCAGCAGCCAAGACCGGGCTTTAGCCAAAAACATTCAGTACTTC. The chain couples TRBV3-1 to TRBJ2-4; no firm D call. This CDR3 is 16 amino acids long. Germline V CDR1 and CDR2: LGHDT, YNNKEL (reference sequence). V dropped 0 bases and J dropped 0 bases, with 9 bases sitting between them.

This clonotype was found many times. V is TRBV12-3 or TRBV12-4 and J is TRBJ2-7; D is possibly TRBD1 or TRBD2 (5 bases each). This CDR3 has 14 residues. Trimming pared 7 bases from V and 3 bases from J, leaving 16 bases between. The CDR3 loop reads CASNLGTAFYEQYF. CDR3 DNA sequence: TGTGCCAGCAACCTGGGGACCGCTTTCTACGAGCAGTACTTC.

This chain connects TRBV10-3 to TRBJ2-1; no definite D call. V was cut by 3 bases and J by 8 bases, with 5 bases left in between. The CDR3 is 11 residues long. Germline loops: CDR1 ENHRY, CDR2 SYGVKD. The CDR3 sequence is CAISDAYEQFF. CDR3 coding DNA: TGTGCCATCAGTGACGCATATGAGCAGTTCTTC.

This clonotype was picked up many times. CDR3 residues: CASSLRDSSFNNEQFF. In DNA form, the CDR3 reads TGTGCCAGCAGTCTAAGGGACAGTTCCTTTAACAATGAGCAGTTCTTC. The chain uses TRBV12-3 or TRBV12-4 and TRBJ2-1, with 7 bases fitting TRBD1. There are 16 residues in the CDR3. The V and J ends lost 5 bases and 5 bases, in that order; junction bases with no gene match: 12.

The CDR3 sequence is CASSQGLLDYGYTF. The CDR3 coding sequence is TGCGCCAGCAGCCAAGGACTCCTTGACTATGGCTACACCTTC. This sequence joins TRBV4-3 and TRBJ1-2, with unresolved D. The CDR3 has 14 amino acids. The germline V gene has CDR1 LGHNA and CDR2 YSLEER. Deletions cut 1 base from V and 3 bases from J, with 9 bases between.

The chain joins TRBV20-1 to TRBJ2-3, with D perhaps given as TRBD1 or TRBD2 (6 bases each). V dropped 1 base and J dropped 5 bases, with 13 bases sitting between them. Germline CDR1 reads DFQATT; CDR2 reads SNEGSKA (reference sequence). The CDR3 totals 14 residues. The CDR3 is CSARVPGAGDTQYF. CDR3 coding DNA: TGCAGTGCTAGAGTCCCGGGGGCTGGAGATACGCAGTATTTT.

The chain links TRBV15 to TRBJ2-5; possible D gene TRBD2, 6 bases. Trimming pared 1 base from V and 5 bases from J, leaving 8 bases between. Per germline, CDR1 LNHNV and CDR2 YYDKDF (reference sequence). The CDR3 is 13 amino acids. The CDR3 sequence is CATSRGGVETQYF. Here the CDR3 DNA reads TGTGCCACCAGCAGAGGGGGGGTGGAGACCCAGTACTTC.

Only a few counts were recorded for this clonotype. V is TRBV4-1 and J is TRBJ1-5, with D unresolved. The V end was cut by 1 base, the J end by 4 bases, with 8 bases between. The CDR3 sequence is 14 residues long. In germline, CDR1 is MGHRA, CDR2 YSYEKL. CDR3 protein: CASSQAEVNQPQHF. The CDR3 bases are TGCGCCAGCAGCCAAGCGGAAGTGAATCAGCCCCAGCATTTT.

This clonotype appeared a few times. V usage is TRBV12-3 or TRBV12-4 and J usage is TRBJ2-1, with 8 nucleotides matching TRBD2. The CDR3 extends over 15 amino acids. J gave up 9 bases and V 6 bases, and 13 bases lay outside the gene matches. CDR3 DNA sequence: TGTGCCAGCAGCCAACAACCGGGGGGGAGAGCTGAGCAGTTCTTC. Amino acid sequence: CASSQQPGGRAEQFF.

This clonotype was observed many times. The CDR3 region is CASSPRSDRGLYEQYF. The CDR3 DNA reads TGTGCCAGCAGCCCCCGGTCGGACAGGGGCCTCTACGAGCAGTACTTC. The chain links TRBV7-9 to TRBJ2-7; 9 bases line up with TRBD1. Germline V gene data show CDR1 as SEHNR and CDR2 as FQNEAQ (reference sequence). Germline trimming cut 5 bases from V and 3 bases from J; bases unmatched to any gene: 11. The CDR3 runs 16 residues.

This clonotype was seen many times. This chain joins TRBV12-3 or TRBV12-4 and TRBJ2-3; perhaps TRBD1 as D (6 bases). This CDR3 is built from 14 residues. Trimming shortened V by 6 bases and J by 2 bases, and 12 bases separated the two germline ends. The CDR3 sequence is CASRSQGSTDTQYF. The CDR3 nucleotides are TGTGCCAGCAGGTCTCAGGGGTCCACAGATACGCAGTATTTT.

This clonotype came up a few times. The CDR3 reads CASSQEWVEGGFAGANVLTF. The CDR3 coding sequence is TGCGCCAGCAGCCAAGAATGGGTGGAGGGGGGATTTGCTGGGGCCAACGTCCTGACTTTC. The V gene is TRBV4-3, the J gene TRBJ2-6; either TRBD1 or TRBD2 may supply D (6 bases each). Trimming pared 0 bases from V and 2 bases from J, leaving 20 bases between. Germline CDR1 LGHNA, CDR2 YSLEER. The CDR3 spans 20 residues.

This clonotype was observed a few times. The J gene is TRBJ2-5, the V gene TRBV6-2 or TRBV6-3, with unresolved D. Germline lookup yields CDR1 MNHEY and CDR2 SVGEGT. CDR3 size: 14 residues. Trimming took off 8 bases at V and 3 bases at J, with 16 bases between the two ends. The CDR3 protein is CASRRSTRKETQYF. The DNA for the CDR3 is TGTGCCAGCCGGCGGAGCACCCGAAAAGAGACCCAGTACTTC.

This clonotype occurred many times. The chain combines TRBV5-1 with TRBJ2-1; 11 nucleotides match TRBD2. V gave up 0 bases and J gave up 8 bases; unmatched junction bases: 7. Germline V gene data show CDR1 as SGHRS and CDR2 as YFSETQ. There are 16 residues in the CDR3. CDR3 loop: CASSLGVAGGKDEQFF. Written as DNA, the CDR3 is TGCGCCAGCAGCTTGGGAGTAGCGGGAGGGAAGGATGAGCAGTTCTTC.

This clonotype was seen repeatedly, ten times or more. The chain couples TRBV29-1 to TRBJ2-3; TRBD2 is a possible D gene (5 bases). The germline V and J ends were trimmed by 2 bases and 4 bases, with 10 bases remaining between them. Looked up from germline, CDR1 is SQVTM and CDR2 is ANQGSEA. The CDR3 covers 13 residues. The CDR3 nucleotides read TGCAGCGTTGAAATGTTACTAGCAGATACGCAGTATTTT. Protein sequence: CSVEMLLADTQYF.

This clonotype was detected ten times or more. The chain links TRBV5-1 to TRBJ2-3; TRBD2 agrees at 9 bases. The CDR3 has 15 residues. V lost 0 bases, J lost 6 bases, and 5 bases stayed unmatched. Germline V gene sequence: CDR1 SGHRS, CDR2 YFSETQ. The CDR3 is CASSLDAGGMDTQYF. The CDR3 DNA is TGCGCCAGCAGCTTGGATGCGGGGGGGATGGATACGCAGTATTTT.